This TCR beta chain was identified during a study of sequential checkpoint blockade in melanoma. Study context: Arm A got nivolumab then ipilimumab; arm B the reverse, 1:1. Both treatment sequences were followed by maintenance nivolumab.

Worth noting for this clone: One junction end does not reproduce the germline sequence, and a read error may be involved.

Using immunoSEQ multiplex PCR, the repertoire was profiled, and TCRdb retains in-frame clones only, with some absent. Of 35,000 to 40,000 clones in the sample, around nine tenths are singletons; the top ten hold under 15%. As to treatment: randomized to nivolumab then ipilimumab (arm A) or the reverse (arm B). Patients had received no earlier DNA-damaging chemotherapy. Sorted cells were live CD3+CD8+, lacking CD19 and CD56, from PBMCs. Germline V gene sequence: CDR1 SGHTA, CDR2 FQGNSA. The CDR3 runs to 15 residues. The sequence came from a human donor with melanoma. This chain uses TRBV7-2 with TRBJ2-7, with 11 bases matching TRBD2. The starting material was CD8+ T cells sorted from blood (inferred from file names), obtained from a patient given nivolumab and ipilimumab in sequence. CDR3 bases: TGTGCCAGCGGCTTAGGTATGGGACTAGCGGCCGAGCAGTACTTC. It specifies CASGLGMGLAAEQYF.